The rows below give T cell receptor beta chains drawn from one sample of a study of shared clonotypes between healthy human individuals. Repertoires were generated with immunoSEQ multiplex PCR, while TCRdb's copy carries only in-frame clones and drops some. The top ten clones hold about 1.5% of a sample with about 1 million clones, approximately 70% of them seen once. The sample was memory CD4+ T cells sorted from blood. Receptors were obtained from a man in his late teens or twenties in good health. Each CDR3 is given with its conserved first and last residue. Fields, in order: J gene, clone size, D gene, V gene, CDR3 DNA, CDR3 protein. The D gene is left open where the match is weak. Clone size is stated in some rows and not others, as once, few, many or a class when expanded.

>TRBJ2-5|NA|TRBD2|TRBV5-4
TGTGCCAGCAGCGCCCCTAGCGGAGCAGATACCCAGTACTTC
CASSAPSGADTQYF
>TRBJ2-6|NA|NA|TRBV2
TGTGCCAGCAGTCCCCCCGCCGCTCGGGCTGGGGCCAACGTCCTGACTTTC
CASSPPAARAGANVLTF
>TRBJ1-4|NA|NA|TRBV28
TGTGCCAGCAGTTCGGCCGGGACACCCAGAGAAAAACTGTTTTTT
CASSSAGTPREKLFF
>TRBJ2-1|few|NA|TRBV12-5
TGTGCCAGTGGGGGGTTCCCTAGGAATGAGCAGTTCTTC
CASGGFPRNEQFF
>TRBJ2-3|NA|NA|TRBV28
TGTGCCAGCAGTGGGGGAGGTACGCAGTATTTT
CASSGGGTQYF
>TRBJ2-7|NA|NA|TRBV21-1
TGTGCCAGCAGCTGCCCCAGAGGCCCCTACGAGCAGTACTTC
CASSCPRGPYEQYF
>TRBJ1-1|NA|NA|TRBV30
TGTGCCTGGAGTCAGGCACAGGAAGCTTTCTTT
CAWSQAQEAFF
>TRBJ2-7|NA|NA|TRBV20-1
TGCAGTGCTCTAGGATTGGGGGAGCAGTACTTC
CSALGLGEQYF
>TRBJ1-5|NA|NA|TRBV2
TGTGCCAGCAGCGGGACGGAGAATCAGCCCCAGCATTTT
CASSGTENQPQHF
>TRBJ1-4|NA|NA|TRBV5-4
TGTGCCAGCAGCTTAGGACAAAATAATGAAAAACTGTTTTTT
CASSLGQNNEKLFF
>TRBJ2-6|many|NA|TRBV6-5
TGTGCCAGCAGTGGGTCGGGGGCCAACGTCCTGACTTTC
CASSGSGANVLTF
>TRBJ1-2|NA|TRBD1|TRBV6-6
TGTGCCAGCAGTCCGGGGGACAGGGGTAGTCTTCTCTACACCTTC
CASSPGDRGSLLYTF
>TRBJ1-1|NA|TRBD1|TRBV5-1
TGCGCCAGCAGTCACCAGGACAGGGGGCTTACTGAAGCTTTCTTT
CASSHQDRGLTEAFF
>TRBJ1-3|once|NA|TRBV5-6
TGTGCCAGCAGCCCGGGACGGAGCTCTGGAAACACCATATATTTT
CASSPGRSSGNTIYF
>TRBJ1-1|few|TRBD1|TRBV18
TGTGCCAGCTCATCGCTGGACAGGGACACTGAAGCTTTCTTT
CASSSLDRDTEAFF
>TRBJ2-5|NA|NA|TRBV7-2
TGTGCCAGCACCAAAGGGGTACAGGCAAGAGAGACCCAGTACTTC
CASTKGVQARETQYF
>TRBJ2-7|NA|TRBD2|TRBV7-2
TGTGCCAGCAGCTTAGAAGCGGCTAGCGGGAGCTACGAGCAGTACTTC
CASSLEAASGSYEQYF
>TRBJ2-5|NA|NA|TRBV6-1
TGTGCCAGCGTGAAAGACAGGACATTATCGGAGACCCAGTACTTC
CASVKDRTLSETQYF
>TRBJ1-1|NA|NA|TRBV18
TGTGCCAGCTCACCTCCGGGGGGAGGATTCGCTGAAGCTTTCTTT
CASSPPGGGFAEAFF
>TRBJ1-1|few|TRBD1|TRBV7-2
TGTGCCAGCGCCCGGGTGGGACAGGGAAACACTGAAGCTTTCTTT
CASARVGQGNTEAFF
>TRBJ1-2|NA|NA|TRBV19
TGTGCCAGTAGTAACCAGGGCAGAAGTGGCTACACCTTC
CASSNQGRSGYTF
>TRBJ1-2|NA|NA|TRBV28
TGTGCCAGCAGTTTATCGGACAGACGGTATGGCTACACCTTC
CASSLSDRRYGYTF
>TRBJ2-7|NA|NA|TRBV28
TGTGCCAGCACCATTCAGGGGAGCTCCTACGAGCAGTACTTC
CASTIQGSSYEQYF
>TRBJ1-1|NA|NA|TRBV7-8
TGTGCCAGCAGCTTTGATTGGGCTGAAGCTTTCTTT
CASSFDWAEAFF
>TRBJ2-7|NA|NA|TRBV20-1
TGCAGTGCGAAGGGGGGTCGAGAGCAGTACTTC
CSAKGGREQYF
>TRBJ1-3|NA|NA|TRBV6-5
TGTGCCAGCAGTTACGCGGCCAGGGGCTCTGGAAACACCATATATTTT
CASSYAARGSGNTIYF
>TRBJ2-7|once|TRBD1|TRBV5-1
TGCGCCAGCAGCTCGACAGGGCTTCGGGACGAGCAGTACTTC
CASSSTGLRDEQYF
>TRBJ2-1|NA|NA|TRBV19
TGTGCCAGTAGTATTGAGGGAAGCTCCTACAATGAGCAGTTCTTC
CASSIEGSSYNEQFF
>TRBJ2-2|NA|NA|TRBV6-6
TGTGCCAGCAAGGCCGCACCGAACACCGGGGAGCTGTTTTTT
CASKAAPNTGELFF
>TRBJ1-6|few|NA|TRBV30
TGTGCCTGGAGCAGCGGGGGGGGTTATAATTCACCCCTCCACTTT
CAWSSGGGYNSPLHF
>TRBJ1-2|once|NA|TRBV6-1
TGTGCCAGCAGTCCAACAGGGAACTATGGCTACACCTTC
CASSPTGNYGYTF
>TRBJ2-7|NA|TRBD2|TRBV10-3
TGTGCCATCAGTGAGAGAGGAGGGACTAGCGGGGACCACGAGCAGTACTTC
CAISERGGTSGDHEQYF
>TRBJ1-2|NA|TRBD1|TRBV6-5
TGTGCCAGCAGCCCACAGGGGAACTATGGCTACACCTTC
CASSPQGNYGYTF
>TRBJ1-2|NA|NA|TRBV7-3
TGTGCCAGCAGACTCTCAACACAGGGTGGCTATGGCTACACCTTC
CASRLSTQGGYGYTF
>TRBJ2-7|once|NA|TRBV10-3
TGTGCCATCAGTGAGCAGCCGACCGGGCAGTACTTC
CAISEQPTGQYF
>TRBJ1-2|NA|NA|TRBV18
TGTGCCAGCTCACCACGCACGGACGGAATCTATGGCTACACCTTC
CASSPRTDGIYGYTF
>TRBJ1-5|NA|NA|TRBV29-1
TGCAGCGTTGAAATCGAGGCAGGGGTCCAGCCCCAGCATTTT
CSVEIEAGVQPQHF
>TRBJ2-1|NA|NA|TRBV19
TGTGCCAGTAGGGTTTCCTTTAGCTCCTACAATGAGCAGTTCTTC
CASRVSFSSYNEQFF
>TRBJ1-3|NA|NA|TRBV7-8
TGTGCCAGCAGCTCCGCCGGCTCTGGAAACACCATATATTTT
CASSSAGSGNTIYF
>TRBJ2-2|NA|NA|TRBV5-8
TGTGCCAGCACCGTACAGGGCCCCGGGGAGCTGTTTTTT
CASTVQGPGELFF